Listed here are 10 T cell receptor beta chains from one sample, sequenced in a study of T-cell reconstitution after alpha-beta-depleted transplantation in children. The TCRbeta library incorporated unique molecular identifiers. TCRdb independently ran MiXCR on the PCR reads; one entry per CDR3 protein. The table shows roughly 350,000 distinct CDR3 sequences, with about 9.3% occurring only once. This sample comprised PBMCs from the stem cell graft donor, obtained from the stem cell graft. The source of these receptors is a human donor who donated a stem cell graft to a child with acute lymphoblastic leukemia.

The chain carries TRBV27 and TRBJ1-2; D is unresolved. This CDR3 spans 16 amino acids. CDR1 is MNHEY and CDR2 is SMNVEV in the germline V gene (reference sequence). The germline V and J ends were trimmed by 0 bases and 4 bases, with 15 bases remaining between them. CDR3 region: CASSLSYSGAPYGYTF. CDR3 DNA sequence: TGTGCCAGCAGTTTATCGTACTCGGGTGCCCCCTATGGCTACACCTTC.

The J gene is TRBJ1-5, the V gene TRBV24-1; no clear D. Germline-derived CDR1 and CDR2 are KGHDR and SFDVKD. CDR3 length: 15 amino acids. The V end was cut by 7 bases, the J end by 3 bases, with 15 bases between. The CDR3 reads CATRSNYFVNQPQHF. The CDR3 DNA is TGTGCCACCAGGAGTAACTATTTCGTCAATCAGCCCCAGCATTTT.

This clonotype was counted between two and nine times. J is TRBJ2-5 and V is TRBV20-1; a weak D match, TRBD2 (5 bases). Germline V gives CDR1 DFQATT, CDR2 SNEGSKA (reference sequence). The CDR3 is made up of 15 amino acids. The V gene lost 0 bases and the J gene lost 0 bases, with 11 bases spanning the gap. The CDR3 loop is CSARDEGGYQETQYF. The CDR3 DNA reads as TGCAGTGCTAGAGATGAGGGCGGGTACCAAGAGACCCAGTACTTC.

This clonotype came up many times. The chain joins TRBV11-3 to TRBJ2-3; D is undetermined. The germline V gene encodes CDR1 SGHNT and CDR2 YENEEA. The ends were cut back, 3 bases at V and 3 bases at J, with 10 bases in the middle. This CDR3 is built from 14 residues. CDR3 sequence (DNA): TGTGCCAGCAGCTTTGGGCGTGGGACAGATACGCAGTATTTT. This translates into CASSFGRGTDTQYF.

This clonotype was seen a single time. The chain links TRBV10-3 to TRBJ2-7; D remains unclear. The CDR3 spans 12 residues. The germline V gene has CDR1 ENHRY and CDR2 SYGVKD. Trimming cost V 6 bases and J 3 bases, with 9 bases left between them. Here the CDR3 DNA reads TGTGCCATCAGCGAGGACGTCTACGAGCAGTACTTC. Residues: CAISEDVYEQYF.

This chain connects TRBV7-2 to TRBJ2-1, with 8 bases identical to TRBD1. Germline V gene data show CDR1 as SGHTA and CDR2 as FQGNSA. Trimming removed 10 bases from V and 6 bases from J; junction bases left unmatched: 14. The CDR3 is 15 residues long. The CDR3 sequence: CATQRPTGTGNEQFF. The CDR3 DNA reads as TGTGCCACCCAAAGACCCACCGGGACAGGCAATGAGCAGTTCTTC.

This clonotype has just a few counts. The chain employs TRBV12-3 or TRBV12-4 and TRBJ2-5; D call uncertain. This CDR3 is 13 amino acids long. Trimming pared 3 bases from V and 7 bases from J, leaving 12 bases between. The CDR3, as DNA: TGTGCCAGCAGTTTTTTAAGGGTCGGGACCCAGTACTTC. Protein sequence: CASSFLRVGTQYF.

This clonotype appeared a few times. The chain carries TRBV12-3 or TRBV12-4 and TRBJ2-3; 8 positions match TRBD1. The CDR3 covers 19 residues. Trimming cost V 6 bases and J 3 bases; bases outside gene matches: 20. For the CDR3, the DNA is TGTGCCAGCAGCCCAGGTTTAGGACGTCCGGACAGGGCAACAGATACGCAGTATTTT. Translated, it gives CASSPGLGRPDRATDTQYF.

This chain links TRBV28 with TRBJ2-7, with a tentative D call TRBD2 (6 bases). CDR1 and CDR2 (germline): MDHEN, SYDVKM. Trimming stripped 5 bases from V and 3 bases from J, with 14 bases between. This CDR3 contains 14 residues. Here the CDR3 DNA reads TGTGCCAGCAGTACCGGGACTGGATTCTACGAGCAGTACTTC. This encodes CASSTGTGFYEQYF.

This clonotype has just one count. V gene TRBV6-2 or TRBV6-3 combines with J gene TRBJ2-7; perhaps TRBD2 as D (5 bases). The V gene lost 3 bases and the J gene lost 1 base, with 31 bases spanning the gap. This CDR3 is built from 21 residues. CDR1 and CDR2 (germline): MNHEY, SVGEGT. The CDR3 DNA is TGTGCCAGCAGTTATCCCCTGCTAGGAGGTGCTAGGAAGAGGATATCCTACGAGCAGTACTTC. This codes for CASSYPLLGGARKRISYEQYF.